The next 8 T cell receptor beta chains were all read from a single sample in a study of blood T cells in healthy people across ages. Together with a sample-barcoded 5' primer, a J-beta primer mix was included in a second PCR lasting 7 to 11 cycles. MiXCR, applied by TCRdb to the 5' RACE reads, yields one record per CDR3 protein. The sample lists about 970,000 distinct CDR3 sequences, about 53% occurring once. Sequencing was performed on blood. The receptor set was obtained from a woman aged 55 to 70 in good health.

This rearrangement joins TRBV28 to TRBJ2-1; D possibly corresponds to TRBD1 (5 bases). With 5 bases removed from V and 12 bases from J, the gap between germline ends came to 20 bases. Germline V lookup: CDR1 MDHEN, CDR2 SYDVKM. The CDR3 covers 14 residues. The CDR3 is CASSVGAIADTQFF. Here the CDR3 DNA reads TGTGCCAGCAGTGTTGGGGCCATAGCAGATACGCAGTTCTTC.

This chain connects TRBV5-5 to TRBJ2-5; unclear D gene. V lost 9 bases to trimming and J lost 3 bases, with 21 bases between them. CDR1 and CDR2 from the germline V gene are SGHKS and YYEKEE (reference sequence). The CDR3 spans 15 residues. CDR3 amino acids: CANSTPVLRKETQYF. CDR3 in DNA: TGTGCCAACAGTACCCCCGTCCTACGGAAAGAGACCCAGTACTTC.

The chain couples TRBV29-1 to TRBJ1-5, with D possibly being TRBD1 (5 bases). Trimming cost V 1 base and J 5 bases, with 9 bases left between them. The CDR3 is 13 amino acids. Germline CDR1 reads SQVTM; CDR2 reads ANQGSEA. The CDR3, as DNA: TGCAGCGTTGAAGTGCAGGGAGATCAGCCCCAGCATTTT. Translating it yields CSVEVQGDQPQHF.

The genes are TRBV5-1 and TRBJ2-7, with D perhaps TRBD1 or TRBD2 (5 bases each). The CDR3 length is 16 residues. V was pared by 7 bases and J by 7 bases, with 27 bases between. Germline lookup yields CDR1 SGHRS and CDR2 YFSETQ. The CDR3 DNA sequence: TGCGCCAGCGCAGAGTCAGGGACGCCGTCCTACAATGAGCAGTACTTC. Its translation is CASAESGTPSYNEQYF.

The V call is TRBV25-1, the J call TRBJ2-7, with D possibly TRBD2 on 6 matching bases. This CDR3 spans 14 amino acids. Germline values: CDR1 MGHDK, CDR2 SYGVNS. V was clipped by 6 bases and J by 5 bases, with 17 bases between them. DNA of the CDR3: TGTGCCAGCAGGCTCGCGGCGGGGTCTAACGAGCAGTACTTC. Protein sequence: CASRLAAGSNEQYF.

This rearrangement joins TRBV5-1 to TRBJ2-7, with 8 bases fitting TRBD2. Per the germline V gene, CDR1 is SGHRS and CDR2 is YFSETQ. The CDR3 totals 15 residues. V shed 4 bases, J shed 4 bases, and the junction held 10 bases outside the gene matches. The CDR3 region is CASSGPEREKYEQYF. The DNA of the CDR3 is TGCGCCAGCAGCGGCCCCGAGCGGGAGAAGTACGAGCAGTACTTC.

The V gene is TRBV7-2, the J gene TRBJ2-2; TRBD2 matches at 8 bases. This CDR3 region has 16 residues. V gave up 3 bases and J gave up 7 bases; unmatched junction bases: 10. Germline CDR1 SGHTA, CDR2 FQGNSA. CDR3 DNA: TGTGCCAGCAGCTTCGGATTTGCGGGAGGCGTCGGGGAGCTGTTTTTT. Protein sequence: CASSFGFAGGVGELFF. Full variable domain (outside the CDR3, taken from reference TRBV7-2 and TRBJ2-2): GAGVSQSPSNKVTEKGKDVELRCDPISGHTALYWYRQSLGQGLEFLIYFQGNSAPDKSGLPSDRFSAERTGGSVSTLTIQRTQQEDSAVYLCASSFGFAGGVGELFFGEGSRLTVL.

This clonotype has more than one count but fewer than ten. The chain joins TRBV11-2 to TRBJ1-1; TRBD1 matches at 10 bases. V dropped 5 bases and J dropped 5; count of bases not matched to a gene: 5. The CDR3 consists of 14 residues. The germline gives CDR1 SGHAT, CDR2 FQNNGV. CDR3 bases: TGTGCCAGCAGCCCTGGGACAGGGGAAACTGAAGCTTTCTTT. This encodes CASSPGTGETEAFF.